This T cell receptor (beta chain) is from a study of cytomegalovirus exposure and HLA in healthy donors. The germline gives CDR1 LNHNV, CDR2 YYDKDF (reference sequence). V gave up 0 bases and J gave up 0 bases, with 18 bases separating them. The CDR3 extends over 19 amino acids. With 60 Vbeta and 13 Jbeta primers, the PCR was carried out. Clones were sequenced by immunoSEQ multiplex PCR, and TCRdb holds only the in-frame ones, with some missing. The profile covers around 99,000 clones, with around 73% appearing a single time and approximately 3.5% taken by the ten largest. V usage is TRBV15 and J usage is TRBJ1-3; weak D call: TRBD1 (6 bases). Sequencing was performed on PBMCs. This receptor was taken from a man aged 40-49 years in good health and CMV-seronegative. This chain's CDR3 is CATSRDFGGAVISGNTIYF. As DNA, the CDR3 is TGTGCCACCAGCAGAGATTTTGGGGGGGCAGTTATCTCTGGAAACACCATATATTTT.